This T cell receptor beta chain emerged from a study of shared clonotypes between healthy human individuals. Findings and limits, study-wide: Among non-shared clonotypes, generation probabilities were lower than among those shared by all four donors. Naive CD4 clonotypes overlapped across a handful of donors at roughly 5.1%.

Comment on this clone: Its antigen is not identified.

Original methodology: Because ImmunoSEQ provided only junction sequences with no quality scores, the filtering differed. The data were produced by immunoSEQ multiplex PCR, yet TCRdb's version contains in-frame clones alone and is incomplete. The D gene and trimming were derived from the DNA, and the V and J assignments and clone size from that table. The sample carries more than 500,000 clones, about 95% recorded once. CD45RO-negative CD8 cells positively selected for CCR7 made up the naive population, which excluded terminally differentiated effector memory CD45RA+ cells. The CDR3 sequence is 14 residues long. The V end was cut by 6 bases, the J end by 0 bases, with 11 bases between. Germline CDR1 is MNHEY and CDR2 is SVGAGI.

This TCR came from a woman in her twenties or thirties in good health. The specimen sequenced was naive CD8+ T cells sorted from blood. The chain is built from TRBV6-5 and TRBJ1-1, with a weak D call TRBD1 (6 bases). CDR3: CASSLQGLNTEAFF. The CDR3 nucleotides are TGTGCCAGCAGCTTACAGGGCCTGAACACTGAAGCTTTCTTT.